A single sample gave rise to the 22 T cell receptor beta chains below, sequenced in a study of blood T cell repertoires in COVID-19. Sequenced by immunoSEQ multiplex PCR; TCRdb stores in-frame clones only, minus some. In the table there are 110,000 or so clones, 85% to 90% of which are singletons. Input material: peripheral blood. Receptors originate from a woman in her sixties with COVID-19, enrolled during active disease.

The rearrangement uses TRBV29-1 and TRBJ1-1; D is unresolved. The V gene lost 5 bases and the J gene lost 3 bases, with 16 bases spanning the gap. The CDR3 is 14 residues long. CDR1 is SQVTM, CDR2 ANQGSEA, per germline. The CDR3 loop is CSVKTVVADTEAFF. The CDR3 bases are TGCAGCGTTAAGACGGTGGTTGCGGACACTGAAGCTTTCTTT.

V is TRBV11-1 and J is TRBJ2-3; 8 bases agree with TRBD2. Germline V lookup: CDR1 SGHAT, CDR2 FQDESV (reference sequence). The CDR3 totals 15 residues. V dropped 3 bases and J dropped 2; count of bases not matched to a gene: 4. CDR3 loop: CASSLGGGNTDTQYF. DNA for the CDR3: TGTGCCAGCAGCTTGGGCGGGGGGAACACAGATACGCAGTATTTT.

This clone was seen a few times. The V and J genes are TRBV19 and TRBJ2-7, with 8 nucleotides matching TRBD2. The CDR3 loop spans 14 amino acids. J lost 7 bases, V lost 4 bases, and 9 bases had no gene match. Germline-derived CDR1 and CDR2 are LNHDA and SQIVND (reference sequence). The CDR3 sequence is CASSRRTSSGEQYF. CDR3 sequence (DNA): TGTGCCAGTAGTAGAAGGACTAGCTCGGGGGAGCAGTACTTC.

The chain couples TRBV7-8 to TRBJ1-3; 7 bases agree with TRBD1. V lost 5 bases and J lost 4; bases outside the gene matches: 8. The CDR3 is made up of 15 amino acids. Per the germline V gene, CDR1 is SGHVS and CDR2 is FQNEAQ. The CDR3 spells CASSLRQGRGNTIYF. Here the CDR3 DNA reads TGTGCCAGCAGCCTGAGACAGGGCCGCGGAAACACCATATATTTT.

This CDR3 reads CASSRLALRGLGNQPQHF. In DNA, the CDR3 is TGTGCCAGCAGCCGCCTCGCCCTCAGGGGTCTAGGCAATCAGCCCCAGCATTTT. The chain uses TRBV27 and TRBJ1-5; possible D gene TRBD1, 6 bases. V was trimmed by 6 bases and J by 2 bases, leaving 23 bases between them. The CDR3 is 18 amino acids. The germline V gene encodes CDR1 MNHEY and CDR2 SMNVEV (reference sequence).

The J gene is TRBJ1-2, the V gene TRBV20-1, with 7 bases lining up with TRBD1. CDR3 length: 13 residues. CDR1 and CDR2 from the germline V gene are DFQATT and SNEGSKA (reference sequence). V shed 3 bases, J shed 2 bases, and the junction held 3 bases outside the gene matches. The CDR3 loop reads CSASEQGNYGYTF. The CDR3, as DNA: TGCAGTGCTAGTGAACAGGGGAACTATGGCTACACCTTC.

The chain recombines TRBV5-1 with TRBJ2-2; 8 bases align to TRBD1. Germline loops: CDR1 SGHRS, CDR2 YFSETQ. The CDR3 consists of 17 residues. The junction had 9 bases not matched to a gene; V was cut back by 0 bases and J by 5 bases. The CDR3 region has the DNA TGCGCCAGCAGCTTGGTTGTGGACAGGGTGTCAACCGGGGAGCTGTTTTTT. This translates into CASSLVVDRVSTGELFF.

On this clone: Relative to the germline gene, one junction end is altered; a read error may explain this. This chain joins TRBV6-5 and TRBJ2-5; 14 bases match TRBD2. CDR1 is MNHEY, CDR2 SVGAGI, per germline. CDR3 length: 15 residues. CDR3 DNA sequence: TGTGCCAGCAGTTACCCGGGACTAGCGGGAGAGGCCCAGTACTTC. It is translated as CASSYPGLAGEAQYF.

This clone was seen just once. The CDR3 protein is CASSSHSGIVAFF. The CDR3 nucleotides are TGTGCCAGCAGCAGCCACTCAGGGATAGTTGCTTTCTTT. This chain connects TRBV3-1 (or the pseudogene TRBV3-2) to TRBJ1-1, with D perhaps TRBD1 (5 bases). The V and J ends lost 5 bases and 11 bases respectively, with 18 bases between them. Germline V lookup: CDR1 LGHDT, CDR2 YNNKEL (reference sequence). The CDR3 consists of 13 residues.

This rearrangement joins TRBV4-3 to TRBJ2-5; TRBD2 agrees at 7 bases. V shed 8 bases and J 5 bases; nucleotides not matched to a gene: 14. The germline V gene has CDR1 LGHNA and CDR2 YSLEER. CDR3 length: 15 residues. The CDR3 loop is CASSPTRGVAETQYF. The CDR3 DNA reads as TGCGCCAGCTCTCCTACCCGGGGGGTTGCGGAGACCCAGTACTTC.

The rearrangement uses TRBV2 and TRBJ1-4; no definite D call. CDR1 SNHLY and CDR2 FYNNEI come from the germline V gene. This CDR3 is built from 12 residues. The V end lost 7 bases, the J end lost 6 bases, and 9 bases lay between the germline ends. Here the CDR3 reads CASIGSDEKLFF. The DNA for the CDR3 is TGTGCCAGCATCGGGTCGGATGAAAAACTGTTTTTT.

V is TRBV10-3 and J is TRBJ1-4; 7 bases agree with TRBD1. With V trimmed by 10 bases and J by 4 bases, 15 bases remained unmatched. Germline V gives CDR1 ENHRY, CDR2 SYGVKD. The length of the CDR3 is 16 residues. The CDR3 is CATNRDSRLGNEKLFF. CDR3 sequence (DNA): TGTGCCACCAACCGGGACAGCCGCCTAGGTAATGAAAAACTGTTTTTT.

In DNA, the CDR3 is TGTGCCAGCAGCAAAGGGACAGCTGGAAACACCATATATTTT. This translates into CASSKGTAGNTIYF. The V call is TRBV9, the J call TRBJ1-3; 7 bases are a match to TRBD1. The ends lost 4 bases at V and 2 bases at J; junction bases unmatched: 3. Germline V gene data show CDR1 as SGDLS and CDR2 as YYNGEE. The CDR3 has 14 amino acids.

The chain recombines TRBV7-3 with TRBJ2-1; a possible D gene is TRBD2 (6 bases). Germline V gives CDR1 SGHTA, CDR2 FQGTGA. The CDR3 has 18 amino acids. The V gene lost 3 bases and the J gene lost 5 bases, with 23 bases spanning the gap. The CDR3 loop is CASSFFLEGGRAHNEQFF. The CDR3 region has the DNA TGTGCCAGCAGCTTTTTCCTCGAGGGAGGTCGGGCACACAATGAGCAGTTCTTC.

The J gene is TRBJ2-7, the V gene TRBV12-3 or TRBV12-4; TRBD1 matches 11 bases. After removal of 7 bases from V and 3 bases from J, the junction contained 2 bases not matched to a gene. The CDR3 is 13 residues long. The CDR3: CASTGTGGYEQYF. In nucleotides, the CDR3 is TGTGCCAGCACTGGGACAGGGGGCTACGAGCAGTACTTC.

J is TRBJ2-2 and V is TRBV3-1 (or the pseudogene TRBV3-2); 12 nucleotides agree with TRBD2. With 1 base clipped from V and 2 bases from J, the junction kept 2 bases outside the gene matches. The CDR3 has 17 residues. Per germline, CDR1 LGHDT and CDR2 YNNKEL (reference sequence). The CDR3 reads CASSQGLAGANTGELFF. CDR3 DNA sequence: TGTGCCAGCAGCCAAGGACTAGCGGGGGCAAACACCGGGGAGCTGTTTTTT.

V gene TRBV24-1 combines with J gene TRBJ2-3; TRBD2 matches 10 bases. The CDR3 has 15 amino acids. Per germline, CDR1 KGHDR and CDR2 SFDVKD. Germline trimming cut 9 bases from V and 4 bases from J; bases unmatched to any gene: 9. The CDR3 bases are TGTGCCACCTCTCTAGCGGGGGTTCATTCAGATACGCAGTATTTT. It specifies CATSLAGVHSDTQYF.

V and J are TRBV7-8 and TRBJ2-3; possible D gene TRBD2, 5 bases. CDR3 length: 14 residues. The ends were cut back, 2 bases at V and 6 bases at J, with 12 bases in the middle. Germline V gives CDR1 SGHVS, CDR2 FQNEAQ. This chain's CDR3 is CASSLRTPTDTQYF. The DNA of the CDR3 is TGTGCCAGCAGCTTACGGACTCCCACCGATACGCAGTATTTT.

The chain has TRBV19 and TRBJ1-2; no clear D gene. V shed 5 bases and J shed 5 bases, with 24 bases lying between them. The CDR3 is made up of 17 amino acids. Germline V lookup: CDR1 LNHDA, CDR2 SQIVND (reference sequence). The CDR3 protein is CASSSMLGRRIGYGYTF. In DNA, the CDR3 is TGTGCCAGTAGTTCAATGCTCGGGAGACGTATCGGGTATGGCTACACCTTC.

The chain couples TRBV5-1 to TRBJ2-3; 14 bases align to TRBD2. After removal of 0 bases from V and 2 bases from J, the junction contained 5 bases not matched to a gene. The CDR3 consists of 18 residues. Germline lookup yields CDR1 SGHRS and CDR2 YFSETQ. CDR3 coding DNA: TGCGCCAGCAGCTTGGTGGGGACTAGCGGGGGACCCACAGATACGCAGTATTTT. This sequence encodes CASSLVGTSGGPTDTQYF.

The chain couples TRBV6-5 to TRBJ1-4; D is unclear. In germline, CDR1 is MNHEY, CDR2 SVGAGI. This CDR3 is built from 13 residues. Trimming took off 2 bases at V and 7 bases at J, with 8 bases between the two ends. The CDR3 sequence is CASSYQEGEKLFF. CDR3 sequence (DNA): TGTGCCAGCAGTTACCAAGAGGGTGAAAAACTGTTTTTT.

The chain joins TRBV19 to TRBJ1-5; TRBD1 aligns across 8 bases. CDR1 is LNHDA and CDR2 is SQIVND in the germline V gene (reference sequence). The CDR3 covers 17 residues. V was pared by 6 bases and J by 5 bases, with 15 bases of the junction left unmatched. The CDR3 DNA is TGTGCCAGTAGATCCTACAGGGGGATTGAGGGAGATCAGCCCCAGCATTTT. Translated: CASRSYRGIEGDQPQHF.